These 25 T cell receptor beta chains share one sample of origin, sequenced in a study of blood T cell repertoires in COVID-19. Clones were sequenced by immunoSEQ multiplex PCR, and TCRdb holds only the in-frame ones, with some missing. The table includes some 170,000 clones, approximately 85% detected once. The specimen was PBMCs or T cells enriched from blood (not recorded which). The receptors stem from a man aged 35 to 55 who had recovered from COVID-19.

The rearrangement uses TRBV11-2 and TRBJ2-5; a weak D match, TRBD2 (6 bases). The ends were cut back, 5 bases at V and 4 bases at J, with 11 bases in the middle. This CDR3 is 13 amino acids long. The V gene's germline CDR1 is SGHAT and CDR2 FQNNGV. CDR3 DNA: TGTGCCAGCAGCCCCGGGGGAAGAGAGACCCAGTACTTC. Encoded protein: CASSPGGRETQYF.

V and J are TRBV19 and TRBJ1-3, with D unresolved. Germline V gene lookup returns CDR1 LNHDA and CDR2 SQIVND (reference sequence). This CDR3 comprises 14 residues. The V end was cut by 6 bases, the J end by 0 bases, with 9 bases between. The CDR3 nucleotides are TGTGCCAGTAGACGGGAGACCTCTGGAAACACCATATATTTT. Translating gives CASRRETSGNTIYF.

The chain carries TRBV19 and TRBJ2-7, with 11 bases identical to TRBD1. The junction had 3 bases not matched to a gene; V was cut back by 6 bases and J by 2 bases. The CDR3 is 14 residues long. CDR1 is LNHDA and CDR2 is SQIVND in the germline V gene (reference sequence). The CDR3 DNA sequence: TGTGCCAGTAGACCGGGACAGGGGGCCTACGAGCAGTACTTC. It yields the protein CASRPGQGAYEQYF.

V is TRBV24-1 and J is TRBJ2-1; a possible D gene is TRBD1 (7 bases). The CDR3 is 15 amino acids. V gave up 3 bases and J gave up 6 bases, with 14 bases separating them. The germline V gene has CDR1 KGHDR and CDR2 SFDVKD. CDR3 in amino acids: CATSDNAQGGNEQFF. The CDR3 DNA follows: TGTGCCACCAGTGATAATGCCCAGGGGGGCAATGAGCAGTTCTTC.

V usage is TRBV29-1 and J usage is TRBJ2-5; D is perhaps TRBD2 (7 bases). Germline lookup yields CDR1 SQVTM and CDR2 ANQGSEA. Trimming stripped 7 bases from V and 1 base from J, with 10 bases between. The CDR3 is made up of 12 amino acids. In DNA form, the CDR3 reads TGCAGCGGAGGGGGGGGCCAAGAGACCCAGTACTTC. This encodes CSGGGGQETQYF.

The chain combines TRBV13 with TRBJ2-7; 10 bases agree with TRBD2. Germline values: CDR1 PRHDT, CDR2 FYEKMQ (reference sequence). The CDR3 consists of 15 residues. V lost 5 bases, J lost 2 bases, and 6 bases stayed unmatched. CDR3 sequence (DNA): TGTGCCAGCAGCCTCTCTAGCGGGGGAGCCTACGAGCAGTACTTC. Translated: CASSLSSGGAYEQYF.

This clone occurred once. As DNA, the CDR3 is TGTGCCAGTTCTCCAGGGGAAGGCTACACCTTC. It yields the protein CASSPGEGYTF. The rearrangement links TRBV21-1 to TRBJ1-2; TRBD1 is taken as the D call from the table, unchecked against the DNA. TRBV21-1 is recorded as a pseudogene. There are 11 residues in the CDR3.

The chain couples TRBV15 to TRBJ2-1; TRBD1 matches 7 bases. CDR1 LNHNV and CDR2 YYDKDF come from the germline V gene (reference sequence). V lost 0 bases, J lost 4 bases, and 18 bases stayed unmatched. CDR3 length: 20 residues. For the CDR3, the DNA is TGTGCCACCAGCAGAGATCGCGGTGTTGGGACAGTTTTTATTTACAATGAGCAGTTCTTC. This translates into CATSRDRGVGTVFIYNEQFF.

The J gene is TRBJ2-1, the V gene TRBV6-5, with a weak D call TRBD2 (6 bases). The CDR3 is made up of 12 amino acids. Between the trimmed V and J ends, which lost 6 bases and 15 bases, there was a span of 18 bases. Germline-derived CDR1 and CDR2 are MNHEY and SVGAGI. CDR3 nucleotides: TGTGCCAGCAGGGCGGGGACCGAAGCCATGTTCTTC. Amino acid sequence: CASRAGTEAMFF.

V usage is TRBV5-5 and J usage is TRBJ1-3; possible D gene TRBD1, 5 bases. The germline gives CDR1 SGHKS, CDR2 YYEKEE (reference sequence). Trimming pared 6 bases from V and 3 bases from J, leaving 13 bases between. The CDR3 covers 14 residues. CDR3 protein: CASTPGGGGNTIYF. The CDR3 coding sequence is TGTGCCAGCACCCCCGGGGGAGGTGGAAACACCATATATTTT. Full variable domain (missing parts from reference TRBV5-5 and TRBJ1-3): DAGVTQSPTHLIKTRGQQVTLRCSPISGHKSVSWYQQVLGQGPQFIFQYYEKEERGRGNFPDRFSARQFPNYSSELNVNALLLGDSALYLCASTPGGGGNTIYFGEGSWLTVV.

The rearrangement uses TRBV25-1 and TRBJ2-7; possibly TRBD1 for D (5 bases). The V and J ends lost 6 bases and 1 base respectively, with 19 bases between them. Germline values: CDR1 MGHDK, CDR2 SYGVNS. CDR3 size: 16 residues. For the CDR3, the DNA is TGTGCCAGCAGCGGATCAGGGCGCCGCGATTCCTACGAGCAGTACTTC. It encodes CASSGSGRRDSYEQYF.

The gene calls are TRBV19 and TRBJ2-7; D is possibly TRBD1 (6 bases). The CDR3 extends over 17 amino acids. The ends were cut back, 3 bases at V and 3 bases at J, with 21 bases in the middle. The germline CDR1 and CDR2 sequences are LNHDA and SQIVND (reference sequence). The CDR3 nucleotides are TGTGCCAGTAGTATTCCAAAGGGGACACCAGCCTACTACGAGCAGTACTTC. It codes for CASSIPKGTPAYYEQYF.

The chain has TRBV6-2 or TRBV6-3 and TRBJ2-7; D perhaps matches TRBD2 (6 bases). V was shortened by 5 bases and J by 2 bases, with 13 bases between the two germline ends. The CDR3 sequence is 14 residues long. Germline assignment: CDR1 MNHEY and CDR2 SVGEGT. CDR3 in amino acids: CASSTPGLTYEQYF. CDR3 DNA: TGTGCCAGCAGTACACCGGGACTCACCTACGAGCAGTACTTC.

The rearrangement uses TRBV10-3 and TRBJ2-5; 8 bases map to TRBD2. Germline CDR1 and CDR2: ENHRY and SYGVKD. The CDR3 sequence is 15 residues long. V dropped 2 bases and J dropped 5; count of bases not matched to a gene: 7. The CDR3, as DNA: TGTGCCATCAGTGAGGGCGCGGGAGGCGCGGAGACCCAGTACTTC. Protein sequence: CAISEGAGGAETQYF.

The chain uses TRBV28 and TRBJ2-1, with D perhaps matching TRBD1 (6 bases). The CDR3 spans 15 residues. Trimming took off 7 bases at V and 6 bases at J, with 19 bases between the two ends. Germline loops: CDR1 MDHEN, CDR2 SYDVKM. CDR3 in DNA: TGTGCCAGCAACCTCCGGGACACCGTGGGCAATGAGCAGTTCTTC. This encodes CASNLRDTVGNEQFF. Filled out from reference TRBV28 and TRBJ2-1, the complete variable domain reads DVKVTQSSRYLVKRTGEKVFLECVQDMDHENMFWYRQDPGLGLRLIYFSYDVKMKEKGDIPEGYSVSREKKERFSLILESASTNQTSMYLCASNLRDTVGNEQFFGPGTRLTVL.

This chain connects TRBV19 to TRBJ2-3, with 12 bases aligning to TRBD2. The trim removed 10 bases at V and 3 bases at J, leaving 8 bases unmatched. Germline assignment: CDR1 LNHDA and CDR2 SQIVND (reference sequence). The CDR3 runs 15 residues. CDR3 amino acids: CATSSGGDSTDTQYF. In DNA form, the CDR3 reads TGTGCCACCTCTAGCGGGGGGGATTCAACAGATACGCAGTATTTT.

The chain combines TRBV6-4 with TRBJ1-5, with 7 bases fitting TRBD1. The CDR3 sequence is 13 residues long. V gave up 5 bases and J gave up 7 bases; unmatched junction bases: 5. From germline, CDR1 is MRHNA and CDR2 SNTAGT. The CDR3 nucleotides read TGTGCCAGCAGTCCTACAGGGGAACAGCCCCAGCATTTT. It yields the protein CASSPTGEQPQHF.

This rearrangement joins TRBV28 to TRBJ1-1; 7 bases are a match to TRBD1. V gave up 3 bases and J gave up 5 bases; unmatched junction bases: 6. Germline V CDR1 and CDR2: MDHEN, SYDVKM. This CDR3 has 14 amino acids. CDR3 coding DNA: TGTGCCAGCAGTTTCTACAGGGGTGGGACTGAAGCTTTCTTT. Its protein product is CASSFYRGGTEAFF.

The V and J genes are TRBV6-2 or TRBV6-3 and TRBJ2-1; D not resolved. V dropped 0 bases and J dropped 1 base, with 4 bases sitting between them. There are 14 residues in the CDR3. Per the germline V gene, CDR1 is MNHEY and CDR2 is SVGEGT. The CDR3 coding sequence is TGTGCCAGCAGTTACTCTCCGTCCTACAATGAGCAGTTCTTC. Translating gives CASSYSPSYNEQFF.

In DNA, the CDR3 is TGTGCCAGTAGTTCGACGGGACAGGGGGCATTCGAGCAGTACTTC. It is translated as CASSSTGQGAFEQYF. This sequence joins TRBV19 and TRBJ2-7, with 12 bases lining up with TRBD1. Germline CDR1 and CDR2: LNHDA and SQIVND (reference sequence). The CDR3 is made up of 15 amino acids. V lost 5 bases and J lost 6; bases outside the gene matches: 8. The full variable domain, completed using reference TRBV19 and TRBJ2-7, is DGGITQSPKYLFRKEGQNVTLSCEQNLNHDAMYWYRQDPGQGLRLIYYSQIVNDFQKGDIAEGYSVSREKKESFPLTVTSAQKNPTAFYLCASSSTGQGAFEQYFGPGTRLTVT.

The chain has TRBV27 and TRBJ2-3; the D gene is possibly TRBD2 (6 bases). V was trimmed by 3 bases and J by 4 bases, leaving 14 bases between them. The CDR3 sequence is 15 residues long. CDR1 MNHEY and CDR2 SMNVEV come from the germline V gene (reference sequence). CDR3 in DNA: TGTGCCAGCAGTTTTACCGGGAGTAGTGCAGATACGCAGTATTTT. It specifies CASSFTGSSADTQYF.

The CDR3 sequence: CATRGQGRFTEAFF. The CDR3 DNA reads as TGTGCCACCAGGGGACAGGGTCGGTTCACTGAAGCTTTCTTT. The V gene is TRBV6-5, the J gene TRBJ1-1; the match to TRBD1 covers 9 bases. This CDR3 has 14 amino acids. The junction had 10 bases not matched to a gene; V was cut back by 10 bases and J by 4 bases. CDR1 is MNHEY and CDR2 is SVGAGI in the germline V gene.

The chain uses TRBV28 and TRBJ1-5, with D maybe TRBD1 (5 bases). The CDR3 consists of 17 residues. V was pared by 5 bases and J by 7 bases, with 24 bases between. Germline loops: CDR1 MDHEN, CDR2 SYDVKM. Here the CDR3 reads CASSPLRGRRAVQPQHF. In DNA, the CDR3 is TGTGCCAGCAGTCCTTTAAGGGGTAGAAGGGCGGTCCAGCCCCAGCATTTT.

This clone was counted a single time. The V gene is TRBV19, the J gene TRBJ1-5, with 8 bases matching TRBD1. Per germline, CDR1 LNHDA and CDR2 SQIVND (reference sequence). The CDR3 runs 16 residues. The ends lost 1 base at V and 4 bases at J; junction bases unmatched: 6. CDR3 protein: CASSIAGGQVNQPQHF. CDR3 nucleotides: TGTGCCAGTAGTATAGCGGGGGGACAGGTTAATCAGCCCCAGCATTTT.

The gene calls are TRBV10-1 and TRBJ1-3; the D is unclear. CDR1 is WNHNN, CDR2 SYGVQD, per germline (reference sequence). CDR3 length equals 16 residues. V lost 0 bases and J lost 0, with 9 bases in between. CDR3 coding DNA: TGCGCCAGCAGTGAGTCGAACGGTCCCTCTGGAAACACCATATATTTT. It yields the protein CASSESNGPSGNTIYF.